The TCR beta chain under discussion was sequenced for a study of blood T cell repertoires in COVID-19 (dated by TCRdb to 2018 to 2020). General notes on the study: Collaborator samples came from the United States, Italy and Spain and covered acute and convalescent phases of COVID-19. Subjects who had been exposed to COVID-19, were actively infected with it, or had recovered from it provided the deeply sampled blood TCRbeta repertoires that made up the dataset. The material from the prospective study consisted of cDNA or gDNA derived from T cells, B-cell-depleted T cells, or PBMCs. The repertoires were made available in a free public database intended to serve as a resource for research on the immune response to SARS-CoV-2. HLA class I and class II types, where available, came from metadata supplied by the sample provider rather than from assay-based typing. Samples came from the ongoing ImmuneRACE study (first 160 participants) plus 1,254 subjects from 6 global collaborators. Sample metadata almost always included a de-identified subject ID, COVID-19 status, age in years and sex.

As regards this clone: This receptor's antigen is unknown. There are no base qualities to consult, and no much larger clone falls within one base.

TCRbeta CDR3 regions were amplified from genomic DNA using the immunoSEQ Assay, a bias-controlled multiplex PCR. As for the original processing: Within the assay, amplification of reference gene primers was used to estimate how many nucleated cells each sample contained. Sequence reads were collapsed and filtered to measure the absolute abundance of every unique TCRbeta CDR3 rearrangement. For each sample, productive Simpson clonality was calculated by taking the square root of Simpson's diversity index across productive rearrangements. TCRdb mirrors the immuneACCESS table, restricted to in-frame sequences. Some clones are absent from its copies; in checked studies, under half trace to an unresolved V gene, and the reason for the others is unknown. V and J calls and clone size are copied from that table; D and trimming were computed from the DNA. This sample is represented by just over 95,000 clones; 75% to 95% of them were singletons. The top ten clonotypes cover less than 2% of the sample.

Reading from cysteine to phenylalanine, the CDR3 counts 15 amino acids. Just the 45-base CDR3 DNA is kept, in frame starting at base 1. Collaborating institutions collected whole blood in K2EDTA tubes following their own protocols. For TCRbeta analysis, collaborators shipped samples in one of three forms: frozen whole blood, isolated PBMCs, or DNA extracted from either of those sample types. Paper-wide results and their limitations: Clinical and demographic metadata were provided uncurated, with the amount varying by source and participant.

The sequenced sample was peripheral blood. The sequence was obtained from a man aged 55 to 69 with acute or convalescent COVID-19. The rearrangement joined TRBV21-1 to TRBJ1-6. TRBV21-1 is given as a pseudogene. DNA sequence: TGTGCCAGCAGCCAAAAACTGAGGGCGCGCTCACCCCTCCACTTT. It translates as CASSQKLRARSPLHF.